The entry below describes one T cell receptor (beta chain). Germline V gives CDR1 KGHSH, CDR2 LQKENI. This CDR3 spans 15 amino acids. V lost 4 bases, J lost 9 bases, and 4 bases stayed unmatched. This entry belongs to a study of glioma-infiltrating T cells after dendritic cell vaccination. Profiled with immunoSEQ multiplex PCR; TCRdb holds only in-frame clones, not every one. The sample carries 49,000 or so clones, about 85% recorded once. V gene TRBV18 combines with J gene TRBJ2-1, with 15 bases fitting TRBD2. The receptor was derived from a human donor with glioblastoma. The specimen comprised blood, sampled before dendritic cell vaccination. The CDR3 nucleotides read TGTGCCAGCTCACGGACTAGCGGGAGGGCGGGTGAGCAGTTCTTC. Protein sequence: CASSRTSGRAGEQFF.